This T cell receptor (beta chain) was sequenced in a study of blood T cell repertoires in COVID-19. Only in-frame clones appear in the TCRdb table, and some are missing; sequencing was by immunoSEQ multiplex PCR. The data show approximately 97,000 clones, more than 65% seen once. The sequence came from a man in his sixties with acute or convalescent COVID-19. The sequenced sample consisted of peripheral blood.

The CDR3 loop reads CASKGRREDTQYF. The CDR3 region has the DNA TGTGCCAGTAAAGGACGGAGGGAAGATACGCAGTATTTT. The chain employs TRBV19 and TRBJ2-3; D perhaps matches TRBD2 (6 bases). Trimming took 7 bases from V and 5 from J, leaving 13 bases between them. CDR3 length: 13 amino acids. Germline assignment: CDR1 LNHDA and CDR2 SQIVND (reference sequence).